These T cell receptor beta chains were read from a single sample in a study of cytomegalovirus exposure and HLA in healthy donors. TCRdb's copy holds only in-frame clones and misses some; the assay was immunoSEQ multiplex PCR. The table shows around 170,000 clones, with 77% occurring only once. The specimen sequenced was PBMCs. The receptor set was obtained from a man in his late teens or twenties in good health and CMV-seronegative. The CDR3 runs from the conserved cysteine through the conserved F or W. D genes are given only for firm matches. Where a row states a size, it is once, few, many or the class of an expanded clone; other rows omit it.

d_call: NA; j_call: TRBJ1-1; clone_size: NA; cdr3_length: 14; v_call: TRBV5-6; cdr3_aa: CASSLDRRFGEAFF; cdr3_nt: TGTGCCAGCAGCTTGGATCGGAGGTTTGGTGAAGCTTTCTTT
d_call: NA; j_call: TRBJ1-2; clone_size: once; cdr3_length: 12; v_call: TRBV15; cdr3_aa: CATRGGDYGYTF; cdr3_nt: TGTGCCACCCGGGGAGGGGACTATGGCTACACCTTC
d_call: NA; j_call: TRBJ2-7; clone_size: few; cdr3_length: 13; v_call: TRBV5-5; cdr3_aa: CASSYTNSYEQYF; cdr3_nt: TGTGCCAGCAGCTATACAAACTCCTACGAGCAGTACTTC
d_call: NA; j_call: TRBJ2-3; clone_size: NA; cdr3_length: 16; v_call: TRBV27; cdr3_aa: CASSYRPGFGTDMQYF; cdr3_nt: TGTGCCAGCAGTTACCGTCCAGGGTTTGGCACAGATATGCAGTATTTT
d_call: TRBD2; j_call: TRBJ2-3; clone_size: NA; cdr3_length: 14; v_call: TRBV6-6; cdr3_aa: CASRVSGTADTQYF; cdr3_nt: TGTGCCAGCAGGGTTAGCGGGACTGCAGATACGCAGTATTTT
d_call: TRBD2; j_call: TRBJ2-3; clone_size: NA; cdr3_length: 14; v_call: TRBV7-2; cdr3_aa: CASSKRETLGTQYF; cdr3_nt: TGTGCCAGCAGCAAGCGGGAGACTTTGGGGACGCAGTATTTT
d_call: NA; j_call: TRBJ2-7; clone_size: NA; cdr3_length: 11; v_call: TRBV20-1; cdr3_aa: CSAREAFEQYF; cdr3_nt: TGCAGTGCTAGAGAAGCGTTTGAGCAGTACTTC
d_call: TRBD2; j_call: TRBJ2-1; clone_size: NA; cdr3_length: 14; v_call: TRBV29-1; cdr3_aa: CSVERGGGPPEQFF; cdr3_nt: TGCAGCGTTGAGAGGGGCGGGGGGCCCCCTGAGCAGTTCTTC
d_call: NA; j_call: TRBJ1-2; clone_size: NA; cdr3_length: 15; v_call: TRBV6-5; cdr3_aa: CASSYERGARYGYTF; cdr3_nt: TGTGCCAGCAGTTACGAGCGGGGGGCGAGGTATGGCTACACCTTC
d_call: TRBD2; j_call: TRBJ2-2; clone_size: NA; cdr3_length: 15; v_call: TRBV19; cdr3_aa: CASSSSGSGTGELFF; cdr3_nt: TGTGCCAGTAGTTCCAGCGGGAGCGGCACCGGGGAGCTGTTTTTT
d_call: TRBD1; j_call: TRBJ1-1; clone_size: once; cdr3_length: 15; v_call: TRBV6-5; cdr3_aa: CASSYDRGPNTEAFF; cdr3_nt: TGTGCCAGCAGTTACGACAGGGGACCGAACACTGAAGCTTTCTTT
d_call: NA; j_call: TRBJ2-7; clone_size: NA; cdr3_length: 14; v_call: TRBV30; cdr3_aa: CAWSGGRAGNEQYF; cdr3_nt: TGTGCCTGGAGTGGAGGCAGAGCCGGCAACGAGCAGTACTTC
d_call: NA; j_call: TRBJ2-2; clone_size: NA; cdr3_length: 15; v_call: TRBV9; cdr3_aa: CASSVTDKNTGELFF; cdr3_nt: TGTGCCAGCAGCGTGACGGACAAGAACACCGGGGAGCTGTTTTTT
d_call: NA; j_call: TRBJ2-3; clone_size: NA; cdr3_length: 15; v_call: TRBV15; cdr3_aa: CATSKGGRATDTQYF; cdr3_nt: TGTGCCACCAGCAAGGGGGGGCGGGCCACAGATACGCAGTATTTT
d_call: NA; j_call: TRBJ1-5; clone_size: NA; cdr3_length: 15; v_call: TRBV27; cdr3_aa: CASRTPGVGNQPQHF; cdr3_nt: TGTGCCAGCAGGACCCCGGGGGTGGGCAATCAGCCCCAGCATTTT
d_call: NA; j_call: TRBJ2-1; clone_size: NA; cdr3_length: 15; v_call: TRBV7-2; cdr3_aa: CASSLATNPGNEQFF; cdr3_nt: TGTGCCAGCAGCTTAGCTACCAACCCCGGGAATGAGCAGTTCTTC
d_call: NA; j_call: TRBJ1-3; clone_size: few; cdr3_length: 11; v_call: TRBV29-1; cdr3_aa: CSVWRGNTIYF; cdr3_nt: TGCAGCGTTTGGCGGGGAAACACCATATATTTT
d_call: NA; j_call: TRBJ2-3; clone_size: NA; cdr3_length: 13; v_call: TRBV5-8; cdr3_aa: CASMRGGTDTQYF; cdr3_nt: TGTGCCAGCATGAGGGGGGGGACAGATACGCAGTATTTT
d_call: TRBD2; j_call: TRBJ2-3; clone_size: few; cdr3_length: 17; v_call: TRBV4-3; cdr3_aa: CASSQERAGGPTDTQYF; cdr3_nt: TGCGCCAGCAGCCAAGAAAGAGCGGGGGGGCCCACAGATACGCAGTATTTT
d_call: TRBD1; j_call: TRBJ1-1; clone_size: few; cdr3_length: 13; v_call: TRBV10-3; cdr3_aa: CAIKQQGATEAFF; cdr3_nt: TGTGCCATCAAGCAGCAGGGGGCTACTGAAGCTTTCTTT
d_call: NA; j_call: TRBJ2-7; clone_size: NA; cdr3_length: 15; v_call: TRBV5-4; cdr3_aa: CASSSFDRSSYEQYF; cdr3_nt: TGTGCCAGCAGCTCTTTCGACAGGAGCTCCTACGAGCAGTACTTC
d_call: NA; j_call: TRBJ2-3; clone_size: NA; cdr3_length: 14; v_call: TRBV6-5; cdr3_aa: CASSYAAGADTQYF; cdr3_nt: TGTGCCAGCAGTTACGCGGCGGGTGCGGATACGCAGTATTTT
d_call: NA; j_call: TRBJ2-1; clone_size: NA; cdr3_length: 12; v_call: TRBV30; cdr3_aa: CAWSSTEGEQFF; cdr3_nt: TGTGCCTGGAGTTCCACTGAGGGTGAGCAGTTCTTC
d_call: TRBD2; j_call: TRBJ2-7; clone_size: few; cdr3_length: 14; v_call: TRBV4-3; cdr3_aa: CASSQTSGRDEQYF; cdr3_nt: TGCGCCAGCAGCCAGACTAGCGGGAGAGATGAGCAGTACTTC
d_call: NA; j_call: TRBJ2-5; clone_size: NA; cdr3_length: 13; v_call: TRBV18; cdr3_aa: CASSHGEGETQYF; cdr3_nt: TGTGCCAGCTCACATGGTGAGGGAGAGACCCAGTACTTC
d_call: NA; j_call: TRBJ1-2; clone_size: few; cdr3_length: 16; v_call: TRBV9; cdr3_aa: CASSVSLEGTSYGYTF; cdr3_nt: TGTGCCAGCAGCGTAAGTTTAGAGGGAACAAGCTATGGCTACACCTTC
d_call: NA; j_call: TRBJ1-1; clone_size: NA; cdr3_length: 12; v_call: TRBV7-8; cdr3_aa: CASSYVSTEAFF; cdr3_nt: TGTGCCAGCAGCTACGTCAGCACTGAAGCTTTCTTT
d_call: NA; j_call: TRBJ2-3; clone_size: NA; cdr3_length: 14; v_call: TRBV19; cdr3_aa: CASSITTGTDTQYF; cdr3_nt: TGTGCCAGTAGTATAACCACAGGCACAGATACGCAGTATTTT
d_call: TRBD1; j_call: TRBJ1-2; clone_size: NA; cdr3_length: 15; v_call: TRBV19; cdr3_aa: CASSHRGQGAFGYTF; cdr3_nt: TGTGCCAGTAGCCACAGGGGACAGGGGGCATTTGGCTACACCTTC
d_call: TRBD2; j_call: TRBJ2-5; clone_size: NA; cdr3_length: 15; v_call: TRBV7-2; cdr3_aa: CASSSGLAGVKTQYF; cdr3_nt: TGTGCCAGCAGCTCGGGACTAGCGGGGGTGAAGACCCAGTACTTC
d_call: NA; j_call: TRBJ1-2; clone_size: NA; cdr3_length: 13; v_call: TRBV9; cdr3_aa: CASSVGGNYGYPF; cdr3_nt: TGTGCCAGCAGCGTTGGGGGGAACTATGGCTACCCCTTC
d_call: NA; j_call: TRBJ1-2; clone_size: NA; cdr3_length: 12; v_call: TRBV6-1; cdr3_aa: CASLKEGGGYTF; cdr3_nt: TGTGCCAGCCTTAAGGAGGGAGGTGGCTACACCTTC
d_call: TRBD2; j_call: TRBJ2-1; clone_size: NA; cdr3_length: 16; v_call: TRBV7-2; cdr3_aa: CASSSRGGREGREQFF; cdr3_nt: TGTGCCAGCAGCTCCCGGGGGGGGCGGGAGGGCCGTGAGCAGTTCTTC
d_call: NA; j_call: TRBJ2-1; clone_size: NA; cdr3_length: 13; v_call: TRBV30; cdr3_aa: CAWRQWGHGEQFF; cdr3_nt: TGTGCCTGGAGACAATGGGGCCATGGGGAGCAGTTCTTC
d_call: NA; j_call: TRBJ1-1; clone_size: NA; cdr3_length: 13; v_call: TRBV7-2; cdr3_aa: CASSLATGSKAFF; cdr3_nt: TGTGCCAGCAGCTTAGCGACGGGGAGTAAAGCTTTCTTT
d_call: NA; j_call: TRBJ1-3; clone_size: NA; cdr3_length: 12; v_call: TRBV9; cdr3_aa: CASSATGSTIYF; cdr3_nt: TGTGCCAGCAGCGCCACCGGGTCCACCATATATTTT
d_call: NA; j_call: TRBJ2-7; clone_size: few; cdr3_length: 13; v_call: TRBV27; cdr3_aa: CASRQGFTYEQYF; cdr3_nt: TGTGCCAGCAGGCAGGGGTTCACCTACGAGCAGTACTTC
d_call: TRBD1; j_call: TRBJ1-5; clone_size: NA; cdr3_length: 16; v_call: TRBV18; cdr3_aa: CASSPGQRYSNQPQHF; cdr3_nt: TGTGCCAGCTCCCCGGGACAGCGGTATAGCAATCAGCCCCAGCATTTT
d_call: NA; j_call: TRBJ1-1; clone_size: NA; cdr3_length: 16; v_call: TRBV6-5; cdr3_aa: CASSYSDPGMNTEAFF; cdr3_nt: TGTGCCAGCAGTTATTCCGACCCAGGTATGAACACTGAAGCTTTCTTT
d_call: NA; j_call: TRBJ2-3; clone_size: NA; cdr3_length: 15; v_call: TRBV10-3; cdr3_aa: CAISGGTYGTDTQYF; cdr3_nt: TGTGCCATCAGTGGGGGGACTTACGGCACAGATACGCAGTATTTT
d_call: NA; j_call: TRBJ2-7; clone_size: few; cdr3_length: 14; v_call: TRBV28; cdr3_aa: CASTLAGFSYEQYF; cdr3_nt: TGTGCCAGCACCCTCGCAGGGTTCTCCTACGAGCAGTACTTC
d_call: NA; j_call: TRBJ2-7; clone_size: NA; cdr3_length: 12; v_call: TRBV28; cdr3_aa: CASRPQGYEQYF; cdr3_nt: TGTGCCAGCAGACCGCAGGGCTACGAGCAGTACTTC
d_call: NA; j_call: TRBJ2-7; clone_size: few; cdr3_length: 13; v_call: TRBV6-1; cdr3_aa: CASVPPSSYEQYF; cdr3_nt: TGTGCCAGTGTACCCCCCAGCTCCTACGAGCAGTACTTC
d_call: TRBD2; j_call: TRBJ2-7; clone_size: few; cdr3_length: 17; v_call: TRBV7-2; cdr3_aa: CASSLVGGLAETYEQYF; cdr3_nt: TGTGCCAGCAGCTTAGTTGGGGGACTAGCCGAAACCTACGAGCAGTACTTC
d_call: TRBD2; j_call: TRBJ2-2; clone_size: NA; cdr3_length: 16; v_call: TRBV28; cdr3_aa: CASIVSGREDTGELFF; cdr3_nt: TGTGCCAGCATAGTAAGCGGGAGAGAGGACACCGGGGAGCTGTTTTTT
d_call: TRBD1; j_call: TRBJ1-6; clone_size: NA; cdr3_length: 16; v_call: TRBV5-1; cdr3_aa: CASSPGQGEGNSPLHF; cdr3_nt: TGCGCCAGCAGCCCCGGACAGGGAGAGGGCAATTCACCCCTCCACTTT
d_call: NA; j_call: TRBJ1-1; clone_size: NA; cdr3_length: 13; v_call: TRBV4-1; cdr3_aa: CASSRQAGTEAFF; cdr3_nt: TGCGCCAGCAGCCGACAGGCGGGTACTGAAGCTTTCTTT
d_call: TRBD1; j_call: TRBJ2-7; clone_size: NA; cdr3_length: 16; v_call: TRBV6-6; cdr3_aa: CASNRLGQGERGEQYF; cdr3_nt: TGTGCCAGCAATAGGCTAGGACAGGGAGAAAGGGGCGAGCAGTACTTC
d_call: NA; j_call: TRBJ1-1; clone_size: once; cdr3_length: 13; v_call: TRBV9; cdr3_aa: CASSVEGGQEAFF; cdr3_nt: TGTGCCAGCAGCGTAGAGGGAGGGCAGGAAGCTTTCTTT
d_call: NA; j_call: TRBJ2-3; clone_size: NA; cdr3_length: 17; v_call: TRBV7-2; cdr3_aa: CASSFPIAEELPDTQYF; cdr3_nt: TGTGCCAGCAGCTTTCCTATAGCGGAGGAACTCCCAGATACGCAGTATTTT
d_call: TRBD1; j_call: TRBJ1-2; clone_size: few; cdr3_length: 15; v_call: TRBV6-6; cdr3_aa: CASSFTGTGWNGYTF; cdr3_nt: TGTGCCAGCAGTTTCACCGGGACAGGGTGGAATGGCTACACCTTC
d_call: TRBD2; j_call: TRBJ2-1; clone_size: NA; cdr3_length: 16; v_call: TRBV7-3; cdr3_aa: CASSSLAGVSYNEQFF; cdr3_nt: TGTGCCAGCAGCAGCCTAGCGGGGGTCTCCTACAATGAGCAGTTCTTC
d_call: NA; j_call: TRBJ2-2; clone_size: NA; cdr3_length: 13; v_call: TRBV9; cdr3_aa: CASSVAVTGELFF; cdr3_nt: TGTGCCAGCAGCGTAGCTGTCACCGGGGAGCTGTTTTTT
d_call: NA; j_call: TRBJ2-2; clone_size: NA; cdr3_length: 16; v_call: TRBV6-5; cdr3_aa: CASSYSGQGFTGELFF; cdr3_nt: TGTGCCAGCAGTTACTCCGGTCAGGGGTTCACCGGGGAGCTGTTTTTT
d_call: NA; j_call: TRBJ2-5; clone_size: NA; cdr3_length: 15; v_call: TRBV7-9; cdr3_aa: CASSLPTEYQETQYF; cdr3_nt: TGTGCCAGCAGCTTACCGACGGAGTACCAAGAGACCCAGTACTTC
d_call: TRBD2; j_call: TRBJ2-3; clone_size: NA; cdr3_length: 15; v_call: TRBV6-6; cdr3_aa: CASRASSGVTDTQYF; cdr3_nt: TGTGCCAGCAGAGCTTCTAGCGGGGTCACAGATACGCAGTATTTT
d_call: TRBD1; j_call: TRBJ1-1; clone_size: NA; cdr3_length: 15; v_call: TRBV27; cdr3_aa: CASSGDRDPNTEAFF; cdr3_nt: TGTGCCAGCAGTGGGGACAGGGACCCGAACACTGAAGCTTTCTTT
d_call: TRBD1; j_call: TRBJ2-7; clone_size: NA; cdr3_length: 14; v_call: TRBV28; cdr3_aa: CASSFGTGAYEQYF; cdr3_nt: TGTGCCAGCAGTTTTGGGACAGGGGCCTACGAGCAGTACTTC
d_call: TRBD1; j_call: TRBJ2-7; clone_size: NA; cdr3_length: 15; v_call: TRBV7-2; cdr3_aa: CASSSTGTGRVRQYF; cdr3_nt: TGTGCCAGCAGCTCAACCGGGACAGGGAGGGTAAGGCAGTACTTC